These T cell receptor beta chains were read from a single sample in a study of shared clonotypes between healthy human individuals. Here immunoSEQ multiplex PCR was the method, and the copy in TCRdb shows in-frame clones only, minus some. The table shows roughly 2,000,000 clones, with around 95% occurring only once. The sample taken for sequencing was naive CD8+ T cells from PBMCs. These receptors all stem from a man younger than 35 in good health. Some clones in this sample may be carry-over from other donors' samples. The CDR3 runs from the conserved cysteine through the conserved F or W. D genes are given only for firm matches. The size entry is marked missing in some rows and otherwise reads once, few, many or a size class.

clone size: .; D gene: TRBD2; V gene: TRBV11-3; J gene: TRBJ2-2; CDR3 protein: CASSLVVLAGDTGELFF; CDR3 DNA: TGTGCCAGCAGCTTAGTGGTGTTAGCGGGAGACACCGGGGAGCTGTTTTTT
clone size: .; D gene: TRBD2; V gene: TRBV5-1; J gene: TRBJ2-1; CDR3 protein: CASSWGVGGRSEQFF; CDR3 DNA: TGCGCCAGCAGCTGGGGCGTCGGCGGGAGGAGTGAGCAGTTCTTC
clone size: .; D gene: TRBD1; V gene: TRBV19; J gene: TRBJ1-1; CDR3 protein: CASSIRPTGITEAFF; CDR3 DNA: TGTGCCAGTAGTATTCGGCCGACAGGGATCACTGAAGCTTTCTTT
clone size: .; D gene: .; V gene: TRBV27; J gene: TRBJ2-1; CDR3 protein: CASSSLANYNEQFF; CDR3 DNA: TGTGCCAGCAGTTCACTAGCTAACTACAATGAGCAGTTCTTC
clone size: .; D gene: .; V gene: TRBV27; J gene: TRBJ1-1; CDR3 protein: CASSLGTGILNTEAFF; CDR3 DNA: TGTGCCAGCAGTTTAGGAACAGGCATACTGAACACTGAAGCTTTCTTT
clone size: .; D gene: .; V gene: TRBV7-2; J gene: TRBJ2-7; CDR3 protein: CASSFYGLPAYEQYF; CDR3 DNA: TGTGCCAGCAGCTTCTATGGCCTACCAGCCTACGAGCAGTACTTC
clone size: .; D gene: TRBD2; V gene: TRBV11-2; J gene: TRBJ2-1; CDR3 protein: CASSLSIGGGYNEQFF; CDR3 DNA: TGTGCCAGCAGCTTATCCATTGGGGGGGGCTACAATGAGCAGTTCTTC
clone size: .; D gene: TRBD1; V gene: TRBV7-9; J gene: TRBJ2-2; CDR3 protein: CASSPGTGRNTGELFF; CDR3 DNA: TGTGCCAGCAGCCCCGGGACAGGAAGGAACACCGGGGAGCTGTTTTTT
clone size: .; D gene: .; V gene: TRBV4-3; J gene: TRBJ1-1; CDR3 protein: CASSRLTGNTEAFF; CDR3 DNA: TGCGCCAGCAGCCGCCTGACAGGTAACACTGAAGCTTTCTTT
clone size: .; D gene: TRBD2; V gene: TRBV27; J gene: TRBJ2-7; CDR3 protein: CASSFGLAGGPGYEQYF; CDR3 DNA: TGTGCCAGCAGTTTCGGGCTAGCGGGAGGGCCTGGGTACGAGCAGTACTTC
clone size: .; D gene: .; V gene: TRBV4-1; J gene: TRBJ2-1; CDR3 protein: CASSQETREQFF; CDR3 DNA: TGCGCCAGCAGCCAAGAGACGCGTGAGCAGTTCTTC
clone size: .; D gene: .; V gene: TRBV9; J gene: TRBJ2-1; CDR3 protein: CASSVKRYNEQFF; CDR3 DNA: TGTGCCAGCAGCGTAAAGCGGTACAATGAGCAGTTCTTC
clone size: .; D gene: .; V gene: TRBV2; J gene: TRBJ1-4; CDR3 protein: CASATTRIGGEKLFF; CDR3 DNA: TGTGCCAGCGCCACTACGCGGATCGGGGGTGAAAAACTGTTTTTT
clone size: .; D gene: .; V gene: TRBV19; J gene: TRBJ2-1; CDR3 protein: CASSIGPGTYNEQFF; CDR3 DNA: TGTGCCAGTAGTATAGGTCCCGGGACCTACAATGAGCAGTTCTTC
clone size: .; D gene: .; V gene: TRBV11-2; J gene: TRBJ2-1; CDR3 protein: CASSLFRSRGAYNEQFF; CDR3 DNA: TGTGCCAGCAGCTTATTTCGGTCACGGGGCGCCTACAATGAGCAGTTCTTC
clone size: .; D gene: .; V gene: TRBV28; J gene: TRBJ2-5; CDR3 protein: CASSFISNQETQYF; CDR3 DNA: TGTGCCAGCAGTTTCATTTCGAACCAAGAGACCCAGTACTTC
clone size: .; D gene: TRBD1; V gene: TRBV5-4; J gene: TRBJ2-5; CDR3 protein: CASSWGDRGQETQYF; CDR3 DNA: TGTGCCAGCAGCTGGGGGGACAGGGGCCAAGAGACCCAGTACTTC
clone size: once; D gene: TRBD2; V gene: TRBV5-4; J gene: TRBJ2-2; CDR3 protein: CASSDWVSGAIPELFF; CDR3 DNA: TGTGCCAGCAGCGATTGGGTTAGCGGGGCCATCCCGGAGCTGTTTTTT
clone size: .; D gene: .; V gene: TRBV15; J gene: TRBJ2-7; CDR3 protein: CATSMTLGDPSYEQYF; CDR3 DNA: TGTGCCACCAGCATGACCTTGGGAGACCCCTCCTACGAGCAGTACTTC
clone size: .; D gene: .; V gene: TRBV2; J gene: TRBJ2-1; CDR3 protein: CASSGGPLVGEQFF; CDR3 DNA: TGTGCCAGCAGTGGGGGTCCTTTGGTTGGTGAGCAGTTCTTC
clone size: .; D gene: .; V gene: TRBV6-1; J gene: TRBJ1-5; CDR3 protein: CASNARFQPQHF; CDR3 DNA: TGTGCCAGCAATGCCAGATTCCAGCCCCAGCATTTT
clone size: .; D gene: .; V gene: TRBV6-5; J gene: TRBJ2-2; CDR3 protein: CASSYTNRGELFF; CDR3 DNA: TGTGCCAGCAGTTACACGAATCGCGGGGAGCTGTTTTTT
clone size: .; D gene: TRBD1; V gene: TRBV5-5; J gene: TRBJ1-1; CDR3 protein: CASSEATGATEAFF; CDR3 DNA: TGTGCCAGCAGCGAGGCAACAGGGGCAACTGAAGCTTTCTTT
clone size: .; D gene: TRBD2; V gene: TRBV4-1; J gene: TRBJ2-5; CDR3 protein: CATWGGETQYF; CDR3 DNA: TGCGCCACCTGGGGGGGGGAGACCCAGTACTTC
clone size: .; D gene: .; V gene: TRBV11-2; J gene: TRBJ1-1; CDR3 protein: CASSLFSYPRDTEAFF; CDR3 DNA: TGTGCCAGCAGCTTATTCTCGTACCCTAGGGACACTGAAGCTTTCTTT
clone size: .; D gene: TRBD1; V gene: TRBV13; J gene: TRBJ2-5; CDR3 protein: CASSYGTVQETQYF; CDR3 DNA: TGTGCCAGCAGCTACGGGACAGTTCAAGAGACCCAGTACTTC
clone size: .; D gene: .; V gene: TRBV10-3; J gene: TRBJ1-4; CDR3 protein: CAISESSTQNEKLFF; CDR3 DNA: TGTGCCATCAGTGAGTCGAGTACACAGAATGAAAAACTGTTTTTT
clone size: .; D gene: TRBD2; V gene: TRBV25-1; J gene: TRBJ2-7; CDR3 protein: CASSDRLAGGPVEQYF; CDR3 DNA: TGTGCCAGCAGTGACCGACTAGCGGGAGGGCCTGTCGAGCAGTACTTC
clone size: once; D gene: TRBD2; V gene: TRBV7-6; J gene: TRBJ2-1; CDR3 protein: CASSFLTSGRANNEQFF; CDR3 DNA: TGTGCCAGCAGCTTCCTGACTAGCGGGAGGGCCAACAATGAGCAGTTCTTC
clone size: .; D gene: .; V gene: TRBV7-2; J gene: TRBJ2-7; CDR3 protein: CASSLLDTGSSYEQYF; CDR3 DNA: TGTGCCAGCAGCTTATTAGATACAGGGAGCTCCTACGAGCAGTACTTC
clone size: once; D gene: .; V gene: TRBV5-8; J gene: TRBJ2-7; CDR3 protein: CASSYKNRASYEQYF; CDR3 DNA: TGTGCCAGCAGCTATAAGAACAGGGCTTCCTACGAGCAGTACTTC
clone size: .; D gene: TRBD1; V gene: TRBV7-9; J gene: TRBJ1-1; CDR3 protein: CASSFDRGNTEAFF; CDR3 DNA: TGTGCCAGCAGCTTTGACAGGGGTAACACTGAAGCTTTCTTT
clone size: .; D gene: .; V gene: TRBV15; J gene: TRBJ2-3; CDR3 protein: CATSQGLDTQYF; CDR3 DNA: TGTGCCACCAGCCAGGGGCTAGATACGCAGTATTTT
clone size: .; D gene: .; V gene: TRBV27; J gene: TRBJ1-1; CDR3 protein: CASSLGVVTEAFF; CDR3 DNA: TGTGCCAGCAGTTTGGGCGTTGTCACTGAAGCTTTCTTT
clone size: few; D gene: .; V gene: TRBV27; J gene: TRBJ2-2; CDR3 protein: CASSYRVDGELFF; CDR3 DNA: TGTGCCAGCAGTTACAGGGTCGACGGGGAGCTGTTTTTT
clone size: .; D gene: .; V gene: TRBV7-9; J gene: TRBJ1-5; CDR3 protein: CASSLGYSNQPQHF; CDR3 DNA: TGTGCCAGCAGCTTAGGTTATAGCAATCAGCCCCAGCATTTT
clone size: .; D gene: TRBD1; V gene: TRBV2; J gene: TRBJ2-7; CDR3 protein: CASSASFSGQGYEQYF; CDR3 DNA: TGTGCCAGCAGTGCCTCCTTTTCGGGACAGGGCTACGAGCAGTACTTC
clone size: .; D gene: .; V gene: TRBV4-3; J gene: TRBJ1-1; CDR3 protein: CASSQDRLRLEAFF; CDR3 DNA: TGCGCCAGCAGCCAAGATAGGCTTAGGCTTGAAGCTTTCTTT
clone size: .; D gene: .; V gene: TRBV28; J gene: TRBJ1-1; CDR3 protein: CASSFGAEAFF; CDR3 DNA: TGTGCCAGCAGTTTTGGAGCTGAAGCTTTCTTT